This TCR beta chain was retrieved from a study of cytomegalovirus exposure and HLA in healthy donors. General study points: As a later analysis revealed, the rate of TCR association differed by HLA locus, with DRB1 most and HLA-C fewest.

Both 60 Vbeta primers and 13 Jbeta primers went into the PCR. This table comes from immunoSEQ multiplex PCR, and its TCRdb copy is limited to in-frame clones, with some not included. The sample holds some 76,000 clones, under 80% seen once. This CDR3 is built from 16 residues. Per germline, CDR1 MGHRA and CDR2 YSYEKL. J lost 6 bases, V lost 4 bases, and 11 bases had no gene match. Remarks on this clone: Its antigen is not known.

Sequences were obtained from PBMCs. The clonotype was recovered from a man in his 60s in good health and CMV-seropositive. The gene calls are TRBV4-1 and TRBJ1-5; 8 bases agree with TRBD1. The CDR3 loop reads CASSPLYRTGPQPQHF. In nucleotides, the CDR3 is TGCGCCAGCAGCCCCCTTTATAGGACAGGGCCTCAGCCCCAGCATTTT.